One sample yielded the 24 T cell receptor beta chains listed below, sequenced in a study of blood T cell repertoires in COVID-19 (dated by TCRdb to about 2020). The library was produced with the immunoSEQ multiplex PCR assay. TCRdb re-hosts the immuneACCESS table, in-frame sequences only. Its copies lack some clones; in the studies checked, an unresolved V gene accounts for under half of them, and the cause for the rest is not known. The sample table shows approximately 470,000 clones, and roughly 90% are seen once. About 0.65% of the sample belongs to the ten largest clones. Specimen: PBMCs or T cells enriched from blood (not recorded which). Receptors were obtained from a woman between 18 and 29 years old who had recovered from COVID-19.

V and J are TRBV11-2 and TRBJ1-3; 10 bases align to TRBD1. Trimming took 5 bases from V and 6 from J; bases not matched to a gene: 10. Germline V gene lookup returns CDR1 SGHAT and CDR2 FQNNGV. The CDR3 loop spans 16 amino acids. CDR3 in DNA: TGTGCCAGCAGCCCACTGACAGGGGGCCTGTCAAACACCATATATTTT. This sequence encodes CASSPLTGGLSNTIYF. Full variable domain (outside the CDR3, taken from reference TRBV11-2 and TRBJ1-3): EAGVAQSPRYKIIEKRQSVAFWCNPISGHATLYWYQQILGQGPKLLIQFQNNGVVDDSQLPKDRFSAERLKGVDSTLKIQPAKLEDSAVYLCASSPLTGGLSNTIYFGEGSWLTVV.

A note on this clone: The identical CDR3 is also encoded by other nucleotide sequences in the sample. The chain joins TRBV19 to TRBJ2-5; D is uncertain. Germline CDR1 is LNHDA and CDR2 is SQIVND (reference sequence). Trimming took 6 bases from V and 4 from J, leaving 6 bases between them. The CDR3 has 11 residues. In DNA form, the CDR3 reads TGTGCCAGTAGGGCCCGAGAGACCCAGTACTTC. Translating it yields CASRARETQYF.

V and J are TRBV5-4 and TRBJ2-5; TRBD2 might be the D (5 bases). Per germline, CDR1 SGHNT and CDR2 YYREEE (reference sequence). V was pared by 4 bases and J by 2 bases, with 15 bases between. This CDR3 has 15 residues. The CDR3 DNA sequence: TGTGCCAGCAGCCCCGACCCGGACTTTCAAGAGACCCAGTACTTC. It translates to CASSPDPDFQETQYF.

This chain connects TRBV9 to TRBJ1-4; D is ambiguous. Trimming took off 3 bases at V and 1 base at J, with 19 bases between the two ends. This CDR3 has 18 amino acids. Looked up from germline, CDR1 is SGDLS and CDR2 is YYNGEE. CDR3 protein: CASSASGVPSVTNEKLFF. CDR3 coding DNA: TGTGCCAGCAGCGCCTCCGGGGTCCCATCGGTAACTAATGAAAAACTGTTTTTT.

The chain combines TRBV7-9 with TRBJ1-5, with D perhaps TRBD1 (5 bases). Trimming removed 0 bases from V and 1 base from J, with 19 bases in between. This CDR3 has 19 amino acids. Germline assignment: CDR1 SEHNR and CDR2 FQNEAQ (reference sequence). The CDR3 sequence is CASSLAVGPGQSSNQPQHF. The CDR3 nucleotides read TGTGCCAGCAGCTTAGCAGTCGGGCCAGGGCAATCGAGCAATCAGCCCCAGCATTTT.

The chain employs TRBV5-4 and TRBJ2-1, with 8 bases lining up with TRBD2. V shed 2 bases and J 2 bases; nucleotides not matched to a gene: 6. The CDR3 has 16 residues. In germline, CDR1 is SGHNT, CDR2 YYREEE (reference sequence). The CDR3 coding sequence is TGTGCCAGCAGCTTCGGTAGCGGGATTCCCTACAATGAGCAGTTCTTC. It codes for CASSFGSGIPYNEQFF.

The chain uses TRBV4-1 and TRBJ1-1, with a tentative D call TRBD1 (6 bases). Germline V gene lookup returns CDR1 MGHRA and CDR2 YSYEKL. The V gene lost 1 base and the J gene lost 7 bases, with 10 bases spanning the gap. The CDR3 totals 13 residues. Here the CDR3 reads CASSQVGQFEAFF. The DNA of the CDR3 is TGCGCCAGCAGCCAAGTCGGACAGTTTGAAGCTTTCTTT.

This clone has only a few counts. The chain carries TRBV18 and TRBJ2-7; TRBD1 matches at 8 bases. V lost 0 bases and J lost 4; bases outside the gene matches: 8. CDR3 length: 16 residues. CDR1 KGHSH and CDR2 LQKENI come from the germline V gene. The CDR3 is CASSPPMDRDKYEQYF. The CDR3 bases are TGTGCCAGCTCACCACCTATGGACAGGGATAAGTACGAGCAGTACTTC.

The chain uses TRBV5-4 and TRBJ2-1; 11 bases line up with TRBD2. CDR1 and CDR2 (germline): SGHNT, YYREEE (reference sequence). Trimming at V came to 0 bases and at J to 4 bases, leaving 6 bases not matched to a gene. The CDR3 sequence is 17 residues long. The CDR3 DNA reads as TGTGCCAGCAGCTTGGGCTCGGTAGCGGGGGGGTACAATGAGCAGTTCTTC. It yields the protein CASSLGSVAGGYNEQFF.

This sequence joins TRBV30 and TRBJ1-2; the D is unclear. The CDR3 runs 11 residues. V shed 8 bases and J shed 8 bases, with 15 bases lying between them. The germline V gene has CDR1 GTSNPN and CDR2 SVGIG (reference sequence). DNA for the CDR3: TGTGCCCGAGACCTCCCCAGGGGCTACACCTTC. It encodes CARDLPRGYTF.

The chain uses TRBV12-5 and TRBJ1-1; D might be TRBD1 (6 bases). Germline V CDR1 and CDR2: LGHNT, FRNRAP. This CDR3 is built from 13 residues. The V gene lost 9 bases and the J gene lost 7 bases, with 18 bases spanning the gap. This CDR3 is CASVEGGLDEAFF. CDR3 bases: TGTGCTAGCGTGGAGGGGGGGCTCGATGAAGCTTTCTTT.

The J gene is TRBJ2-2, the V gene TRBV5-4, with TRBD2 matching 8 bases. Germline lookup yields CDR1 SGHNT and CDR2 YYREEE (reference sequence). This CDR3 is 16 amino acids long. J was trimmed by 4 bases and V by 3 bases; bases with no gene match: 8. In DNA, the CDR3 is TGTGCCAGCAGCTCCACCGGGGGGGCACTCACCGGGGAGCTGTTTTTT. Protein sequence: CASSSTGGALTGELFF.

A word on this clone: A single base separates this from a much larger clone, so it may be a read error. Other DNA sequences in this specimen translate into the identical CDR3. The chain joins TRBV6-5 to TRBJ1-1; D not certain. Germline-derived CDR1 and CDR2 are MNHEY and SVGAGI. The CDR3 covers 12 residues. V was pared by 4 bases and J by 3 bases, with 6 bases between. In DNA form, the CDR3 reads TGTGCCAGCAGTTTCCGGGACACTGAAGCTTTCTTT. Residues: CASSFRDTEAFF.

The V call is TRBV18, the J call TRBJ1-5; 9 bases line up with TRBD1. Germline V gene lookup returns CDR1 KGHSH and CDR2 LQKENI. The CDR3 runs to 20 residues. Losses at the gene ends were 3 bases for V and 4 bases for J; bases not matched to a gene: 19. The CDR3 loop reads CASSPDYKDRGVIRNQPQHF. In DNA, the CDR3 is TGTGCCAGCTCACCGGACTACAAAGACAGGGGGGTAATTAGGAATCAGCCCCAGCATTTT.

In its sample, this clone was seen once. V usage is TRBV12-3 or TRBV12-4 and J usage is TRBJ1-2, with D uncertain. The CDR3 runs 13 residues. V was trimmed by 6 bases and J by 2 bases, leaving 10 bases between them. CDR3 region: CASRITENYGYTF. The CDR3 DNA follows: TGTGCCAGCAGGATTACAGAAAACTATGGCTACACCTTC.

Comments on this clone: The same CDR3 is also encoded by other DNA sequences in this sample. DNA for the CDR3: TGTGCCAGCAGCCCCTTGACAGGGAACACTGAAGCTTTCTTT. As protein: CASSPLTGNTEAFF. The chain employs TRBV7-8 and TRBJ1-1; tentatively, D is TRBD1 (6 bases). V lost 5 bases and J lost 1, with 11 bases in between. This CDR3 has 14 amino acids. Germline V CDR1 and CDR2: SGHVS, FQNEAQ.

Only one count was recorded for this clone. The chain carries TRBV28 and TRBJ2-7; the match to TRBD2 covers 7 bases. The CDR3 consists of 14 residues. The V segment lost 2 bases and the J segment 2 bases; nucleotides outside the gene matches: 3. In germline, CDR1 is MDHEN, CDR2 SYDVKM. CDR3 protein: CASSLSGDPYEQYF. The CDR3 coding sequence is TGTGCCAGCAGTTTAAGCGGGGACCCCTACGAGCAGTACTTC.

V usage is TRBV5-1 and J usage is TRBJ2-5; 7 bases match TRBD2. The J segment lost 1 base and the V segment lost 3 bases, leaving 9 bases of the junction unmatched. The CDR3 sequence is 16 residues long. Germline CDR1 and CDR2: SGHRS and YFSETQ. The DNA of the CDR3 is TGCGCCAGCAGCTCCCCAGGGACTACCTTCCAAGAGACCCAGTACTTC. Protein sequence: CASSSPGTTFQETQYF.

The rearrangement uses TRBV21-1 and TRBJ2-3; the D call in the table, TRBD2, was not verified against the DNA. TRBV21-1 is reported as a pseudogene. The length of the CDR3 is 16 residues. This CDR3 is CASSKPRTRGTDTQYF. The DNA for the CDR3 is TGTGCCAGCAGCAAACCCCGGACTAGGGGTACAGATACGCAGTATTTT.

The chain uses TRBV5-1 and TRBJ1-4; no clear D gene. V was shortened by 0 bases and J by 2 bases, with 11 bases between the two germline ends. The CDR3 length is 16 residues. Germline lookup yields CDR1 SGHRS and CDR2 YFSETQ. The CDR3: CASSLAPQETNEKLFF. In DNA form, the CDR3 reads TGCGCCAGCAGCTTGGCACCGCAAGAGACTAATGAAAAACTGTTTTTT. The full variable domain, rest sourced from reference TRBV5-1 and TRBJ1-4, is KAGVTQTPRYLIKTRGQQVTLSCSPISGHRSVSWYQQTPGQGLQFLFEYFSETQRNKGNFPGRFSGRQFSNSRSEMNVSTLELGDSALYLCASSLAPQETNEKLFFGSGTQLSVL.

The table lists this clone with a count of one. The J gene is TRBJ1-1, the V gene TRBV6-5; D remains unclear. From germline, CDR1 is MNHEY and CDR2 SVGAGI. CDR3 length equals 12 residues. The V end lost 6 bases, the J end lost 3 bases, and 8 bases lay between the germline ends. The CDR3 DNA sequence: TGTGCCAGCAGCCGGGGAGACACTGAAGCTTTCTTT. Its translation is CASSRGDTEAFF.

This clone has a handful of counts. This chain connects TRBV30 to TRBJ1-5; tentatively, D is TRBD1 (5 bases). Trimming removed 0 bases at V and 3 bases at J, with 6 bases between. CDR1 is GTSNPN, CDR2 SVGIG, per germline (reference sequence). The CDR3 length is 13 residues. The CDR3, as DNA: TGTGCCTGGAGTGTGGGGCCCAATCAGCCCCAGCATTTT. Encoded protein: CAWSVGPNQPQHF.

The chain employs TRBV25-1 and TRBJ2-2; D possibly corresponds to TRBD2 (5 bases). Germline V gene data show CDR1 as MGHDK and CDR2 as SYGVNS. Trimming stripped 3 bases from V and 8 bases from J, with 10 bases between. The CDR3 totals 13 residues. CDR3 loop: CASSDEGPGELFF. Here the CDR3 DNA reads TGTGCCAGCAGTGATGAGGGTCCGGGGGAGCTGTTTTTT.

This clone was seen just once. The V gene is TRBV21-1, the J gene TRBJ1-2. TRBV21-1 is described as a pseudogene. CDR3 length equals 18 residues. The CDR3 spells CASSKGRRVGCYSYGYTF. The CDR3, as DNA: TGTGCCAGCAGCAAAGGGAGGAGGGTCGGGTGCTATTCTTATGGCTACACCTTC.